The source of this T cell receptor (beta chain) is a study of identical twins. The CDR3 loop spans 12 amino acids. J gave up 10 bases and V 9 bases, and 6 bases lay outside the gene matches. Using its own MiXCR run on the 5' RACE reads, TCRdb lists one record per CDR3 protein. The profile shows approximately 600,000 distinct CDR3 sequences, under 8.5% of them singletons. This clonotype has more than one count but fewer than ten. These data also formed part of another study, on yellow fever vaccine responses in identical twins.

This clonotype was obtained from a woman between 18 and 29 years old in good health. V and J are TRBV12-3 or TRBV12-4 and TRBJ1-6, with 7 bases aligning to TRBD1. The sequenced material came from PBMCs. The CDR3 nucleotides are TGTGCCAGTAGAACAGGGGAATCACCCCTCCACTTT. Its protein is CASRTGESPLHF.